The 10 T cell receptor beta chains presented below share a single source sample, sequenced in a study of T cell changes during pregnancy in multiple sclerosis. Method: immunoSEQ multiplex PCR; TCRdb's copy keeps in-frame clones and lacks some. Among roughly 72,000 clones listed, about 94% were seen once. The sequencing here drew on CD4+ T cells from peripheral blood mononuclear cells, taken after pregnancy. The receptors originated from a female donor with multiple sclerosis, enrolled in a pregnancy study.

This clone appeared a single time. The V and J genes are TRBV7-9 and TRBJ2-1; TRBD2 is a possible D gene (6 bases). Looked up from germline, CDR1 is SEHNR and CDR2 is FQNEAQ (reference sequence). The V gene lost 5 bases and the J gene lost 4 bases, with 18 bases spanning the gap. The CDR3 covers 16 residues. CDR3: CASSLLSGPLYNEQFF. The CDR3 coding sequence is TGTGCCAGCAGCCTCCTAAGCGGGCCCCTTTACAATGAGCAGTTCTTC. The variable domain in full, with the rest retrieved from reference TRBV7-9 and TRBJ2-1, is DTGVSQNPRHKITKRGQNVTFRCDPISEHNRLYWYRQTLGQGPEFLTYFQNEAQLEKSRLLSDRFSAERPKGSFSTLEIQRTEQGDSAMYLCASSLLSGPLYNEQFFGPGTRLTVL.

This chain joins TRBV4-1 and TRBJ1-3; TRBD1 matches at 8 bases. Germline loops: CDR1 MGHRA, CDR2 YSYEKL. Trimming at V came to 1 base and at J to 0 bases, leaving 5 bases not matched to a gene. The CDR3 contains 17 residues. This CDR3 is CASSQGQGSFSGNTIYF. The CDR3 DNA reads TGCGCCAGCAGCCAAGGACAGGGGAGCTTCTCTGGAAACACCATATATTTT.

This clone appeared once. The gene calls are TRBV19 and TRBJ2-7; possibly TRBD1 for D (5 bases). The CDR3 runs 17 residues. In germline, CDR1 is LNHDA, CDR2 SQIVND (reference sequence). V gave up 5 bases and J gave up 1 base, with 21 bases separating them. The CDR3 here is CASSVAVGHITSYEQYF. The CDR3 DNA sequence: TGTGCCAGTAGTGTGGCGGTCGGACACATAACATCCTACGAGCAGTACTTC. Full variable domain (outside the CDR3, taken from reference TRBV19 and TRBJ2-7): DGGITQSPKYLFRKEGQNVTLSCEQNLNHDAMYWYRQDPGQGLRLIYYSQIVNDFQKGDIAEGYSVSREKKESFPLTVTSAQKNPTAFYLCASSVAVGHITSYEQYFGPGTRLTVT.

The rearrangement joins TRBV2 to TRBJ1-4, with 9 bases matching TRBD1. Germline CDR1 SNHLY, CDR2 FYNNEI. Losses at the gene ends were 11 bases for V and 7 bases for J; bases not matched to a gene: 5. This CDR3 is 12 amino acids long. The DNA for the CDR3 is TGTGCCTCCGGGACAGGGACTGAAAAACTGTTTTTT. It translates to CASGTGTEKLFF.

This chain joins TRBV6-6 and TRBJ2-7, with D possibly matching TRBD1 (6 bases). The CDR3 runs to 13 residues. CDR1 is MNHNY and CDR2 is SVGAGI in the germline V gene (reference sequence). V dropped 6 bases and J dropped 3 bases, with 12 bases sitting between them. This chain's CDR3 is CASSRDKSYEQYF. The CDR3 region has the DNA TGTGCCAGCAGCCGGGACAAGAGCTACGAGCAGTACTTC.

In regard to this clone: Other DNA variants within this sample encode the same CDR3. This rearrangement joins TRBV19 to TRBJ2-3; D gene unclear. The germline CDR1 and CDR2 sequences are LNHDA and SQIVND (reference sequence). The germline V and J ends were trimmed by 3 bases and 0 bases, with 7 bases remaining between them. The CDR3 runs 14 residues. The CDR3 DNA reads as TGTGCCAGTAGTATCAGTGGCAGCACAGATACGCAGTATTTT. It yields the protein CASSISGSTDTQYF.

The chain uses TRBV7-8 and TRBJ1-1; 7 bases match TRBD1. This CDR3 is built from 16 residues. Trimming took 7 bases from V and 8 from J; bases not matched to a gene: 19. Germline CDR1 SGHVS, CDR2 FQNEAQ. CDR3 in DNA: TGTGCCAGCATCGTAGAGGGGGCAGCGGCTCTCCCGGAAGCTTTCTTT. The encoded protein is CASIVEGAAALPEAFF. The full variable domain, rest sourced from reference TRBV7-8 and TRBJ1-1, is GAGVSQSPRYKVAKRGQDVALRCDPISGHVSLFWYQQALGQGPEFLTYFQNEAQLDKSGLPSDRFFAERPEGSVSTLKIQRTQQEDSAVYLCASIVEGAAALPEAFFGQGTRLTVV.

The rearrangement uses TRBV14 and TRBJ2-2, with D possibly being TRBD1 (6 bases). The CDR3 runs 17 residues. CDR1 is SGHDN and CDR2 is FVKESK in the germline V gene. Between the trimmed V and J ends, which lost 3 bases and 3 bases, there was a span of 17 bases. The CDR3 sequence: CASSQMRTARDTGELFF. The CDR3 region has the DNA TGTGCCAGCAGCCAGATGAGGACAGCCCGAGACACCGGGGAGCTGTTTTTT. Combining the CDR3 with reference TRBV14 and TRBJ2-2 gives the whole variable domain EAGVTQFPSHSVIEKGQTVTLRCDPISGHDNLYWYRRVMGKEIKFLLHFVKESKQDESGMPNNRFLAERTGGTYSTLKVQPAELEDSGVYFCASSQMRTARDTGELFFGEGSRLTVL.

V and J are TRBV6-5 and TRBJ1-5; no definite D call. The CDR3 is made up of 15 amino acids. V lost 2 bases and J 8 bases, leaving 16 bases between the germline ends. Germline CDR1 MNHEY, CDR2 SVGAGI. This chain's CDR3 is CASSYKARAHKPQHF. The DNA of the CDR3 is TGTGCCAGCAGTTACAAGGCGAGGGCCCATAAGCCCCAGCATTTT.

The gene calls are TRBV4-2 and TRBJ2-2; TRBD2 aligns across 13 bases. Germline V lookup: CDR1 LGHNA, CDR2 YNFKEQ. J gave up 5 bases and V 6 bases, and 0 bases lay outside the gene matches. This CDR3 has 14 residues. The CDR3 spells CASRTSGRTGELFF. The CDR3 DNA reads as TGTGCCAGCAGGACTAGCGGGAGGACCGGGGAGCTGTTTTTT.